This T cell receptor beta chain was retrieved from a study of blood T cell repertoires in COVID-19. This CDR3 has 14 amino acids. Germline-derived CDR1 and CDR2 are KGHDR and SFDVKD. The germline V and J ends were trimmed by 3 bases and 6 bases, with 10 bases remaining between them. Measured with immunoSEQ multiplex PCR; TCRdb has only the in-frame clones, and not every one. The table shows some 230,000 clones, with 80% to 85% occurring only once. This chain links TRBV24-1 with TRBJ2-2, with D tentatively TRBD1 (6 bases). Material for sequencing was peripheral blood. This sequence was found in a woman in her thirties who had recovered from COVID-19. DNA of the CDR3: TGTGCCACCAGTGATAACAGGGTCCCCGGGGAGCTGTTTTTT. Its translation is CATSDNRVPGELFF.